This is a list of T cell receptor beta chains from one sample in a study of tumor and adjacent non-tumor tissue in lung cancer. One entry per CDR3 protein results from TCRdb running MiXCR on the multiplex PCR reads. The sample has about 85,000 distinct CDR3 sequences, around two thirds seen once. Sequencing input: lung tumor tissue. Receptors originate from an older man with non-small cell lung cancer. The CDR3 runs from the conserved cysteine through the conserved F or W. The order of the fields is V gene, D gene, clone size, J gene, CDR3 protein, CDR3 DNA. D genes are given only for firm matches. Part of the rows lack a size; the others show once, few, many or a class for expanded clones.

TRBV11-2,TRBD1,.,TRBJ2-6,CTNSSPRGRGGSGANVLTF,TGTACCAACAGCTCCCCGAGGGGAAGAGGGGGCTCTGGGGCCAATGTCCTGACTTTC
TRBV11-2,TRBD1,.,TRBJ2-2,CANHTGVRFGELFF,TGTGCCAACCATACAGGGGTTAGATTCGGGGAGCTGTTTTTT
TRBV12-3/TRBV12-4,.,many,TRBJ2-5,CASAVRGGETQYF,TGTGCCAGCGCCGTACGAGGCGGGGAGACCCAGTACTTC
TRBV10-3,TRBD2,.,TRBJ2-7,CAISEGASGRALYKQYF,TGTGCCATCAGTGAAGGGGCTAGCGGGAGGGCCCTGTATAAGCAGTACTTC
TRBV6-1,.,.,TRBJ2-7,CACRMFDAPRQASEQYF,TGTGCCTGCAGGATGTTTGATGCGCCGCGACAGGCTTCCGAGCAGTACTTC
TRBV9,TRBD1,.,TRBJ2-7,CASSPGGQGYYEQYF,TGTGCCAGCAGCCCAGGAGGACAGGGGTACTACGAGCAGTACTTC
TRBV6-1,.,few,TRBJ2-7,CTSSEDPPGEQYF,TGTACCAGCAGTGAAGATCCTCCGGGCGAGCAGTACTTC
TRBV5-4,TRBD2,.,TRBJ2-1,CASTRTRWSPNNEQFF,TGTGCCAGCACCCGGACTAGATGGAGCCCCAACAATGAGCAGTTCTTC
TRBV20-1,TRBD2,few,TRBJ2-1,CGSTSGRSYNEQFF,TGCGGGAGTACTAGCGGGAGGTCCTACAATGAGCAGTTCTTC
TRBV2,TRBD2,.,TRBJ2-2,CASNWTSGGSTGELFF,TGTGCCAGCAATTGGACTAGCGGGGGGAGTACCGGGGAGCTGTTTTTT
TRBV11-3,.,.,TRBJ1-1,CASSRGETNMNTETFF,TGTGCCAGCAGCCGCGGCGAGACAAATATGAACACTGAAACTTTCTTT
TRBV7-9,.,.,TRBJ1-2,CASVGGDYDYTF,TGTGCCAGCGTCGGGGGAGATTATGACTACACCTTC
TRBV11-2,.,.,TRBJ2-5,CANSLPAETQYF,TGTGCCAACAGCCTGCCGGCAGAGACCCAGTACTTC
TRBV6-1,.,once,TRBJ2-7,CTSSVEGGYEQYF,TGTACCAGCAGTGTCGAGGGTGGATACGAGCAATACTTC
TRBV12-3/TRBV12-4,TRBD2,.,TRBJ2-3,CASSPLGSGGHTQYF,TGTGCCAGCAGCCCACTAGGGAGCGGGGGACATACGCAGTATTTT
TRBV5-5,.,.,TRBJ2-3,CAGSWGTLRTDTQYF,TGTGCCGGCAGCTGGGGGACTTTGCGGACAGATACGCAGTATTTT
TRBV20-1,.,few,TRBJ1-1,CSAKGSGTNTEAFF,TGCAGTGCCAAGGGGTCCGGAACGAACACTGAAGCTTTCTTT
TRBV4-2,.,once,TRBJ1-5,CAGSQGRMQRMSYQPQHF,TGTGCCGGCAGCCAAGGGAGGATGCAGAGGATGAGCTATCAGCCCCAGCATTTT
TRBV6-6,TRBD1,many,TRBJ2-5,CASRQGARETQYF,TGTGCCAGCAGGCAGGGGGCGCGGGAGACCCAGTACTTC
TRBV6-5,.,.,TRBJ1-6,CVSSYCADSPLHF,TGTGTCAGCAGTTACTGCGCAGATTCACCCCTCCACTTT
TRBV28,.,many,TRBJ1-4,CASSEEFNEKLFF,TGTGCCAGCTCCGAGGAGTTTAATGAAAAACTGTTTTTT
TRBV29-1,.,.,TRBJ2-7,CSAQGPYYDQYF,TGCAGCGCGCAGGGACCCTACTATGACCAGTACTTC
TRBV11-2,.,.,TRBJ2-7,CASSLPYKQYF,TGTGCCAGTAGCTTACCCTACAAGCAGTACTTC
TRBV6-5,TRBD1,.,TRBJ2-7,CASSLLPGTGAYEQCF,TGTGCCAGCAGTTTACTACCCGGGACAGGGGCCTACGAACAGTGCTTC
TRBV28,TRBD1,many,TRBJ2-7,CASGQGNQHYEQYF,TGTGCCAGCGGACAGGGGAACCAACACTACGAGCAGTACTTC
TRBV29-1,.,.,TRBJ1-2,CSVTTAGSHGYTF,TGCAGCGTTACGACGGCAGGGAGCCATGGCTACACCTTC
TRBV20-1,.,.,TRBJ2-7,CSATGRRTDEQYF,TGCAGTGCTACCGGACGTCGCACCGACGAGCAGTACTTC
TRBV11-2,TRBD1,.,TRBJ2-2,CVGSPQGTWELFF,TGTGTCGGCAGTCCACAGGGGACCTGGGAGCTGTTTTTT
TRBV5-4,TRBD1,many,TRBJ2-1,CASSRRTGFSNEQFF,TGTGCCAGCAGCCGACGGACAGGGTTTTCCAATGAGCAGTTCTTC
TRBV11-1,.,.,TRBJ2-7,CASSFADWGAYEQYF,TGTGCCAGCAGCTTCGCAGACTGGGGGGCTTACGAACAGTACTTC
TRBV6-6,.,once,TRBJ2-4,CASSALNQLGSIQYF,TGTGCCAGTTCCGCGTTGAATCAGCTGGGATCCATTCAGTACTTC
TRBV6-1,.,.,TRBJ1-5,CVSSALGGVGNQPQHF,TGTGTCAGCAGTGCTCTCGGGGGGGTTGGCAATCAACCCCAGCATTTT
TRBV12-3/TRBV12-4,.,once,TRBJ2-5,CASSLGGVETQYF,TGTGCCAGCAGTTTAGGGGGGGTGGAGACCCAGTACTTC
TRBV11-2,.,.,TRBJ2-1,CTSSLAPTVHNEQFF,TGTACCAGCAGCTTAGCCCCGACAGTCCACAATGAGCAGTTCTTC
TRBV6-5,.,many,TRBJ1-5,CASSYSRGIQPQHF,TGTGCCAGCAGTTACTCGCGAGGGATCCAGCCCCAGCATTTT
TRBV4-1,.,many,TRBJ2-3,CASSHRDTTTDTQYF,TGCGCCAGCAGCCACCGGGACACAACCACAGATACGCAGTATTTT
TRBV11-2,.,.,TRBJ2-7,CASSLDPGYKHYF,TGTGCCAGCAGCTTAGATCCAGGGTACAAACATTACTTC
TRBV29-1,.,many,TRBJ2-7,CSVEGAYEQYF,TGCAGCGTTGAAGGGGCCTACGAGCAGTACTTC
TRBV6-5,.,.,TRBJ2-7,CASSELETGDEQYF,TGTGCCAGCAGTGAACTCGAGACAGGTGATGAACAGTACTTC
TRBV29-1,TRBD1,.,TRBJ2-7,CSIGTVMSEQYF,TGCAGCATAGGGACAGTCATGTCCGAGCAGTACTTC
TRBV7-8,.,.,TRBJ2-1,CISSSDLSGANNEQFF,TGTATCAGCAGCTCCGATTTGTCTGGGGCCAACAATGAGCAGTTCTTC
TRBV5-1,TRBD2,.,TRBJ2-1,CASRTSGSSGLSYNEQFF,TGCGCCAGCAGGACTAGCGGGAGTAGCGGCCTATCTTACAATGAGCAGTTCTTC
TRBV12-3/TRBV12-4,.,once,TRBJ2-1,CANSSYRTDEQFF,TGTGCCAACAGTTCGTACAGGACCGATGAGCAGTTCTTC
TRBV11-1,TRBD2,.,TRBJ2-1,CVSSLLADLNEQFF,TGTGTCAGCAGCCTGCTAGCGGACTTAAATGAACAGTTCTTC
TRBV4-1,.,.,TRBJ2-7,CVSSQDRVTDYYEQYF,TGCGTCAGCAGCCAAGATCGGGTAACGGACTACTACGAGCAGTACTTC
TRBV5-6,.,.,TRBJ1-6,CASSLTGNNSPPHF,TGTGCCAGCAGCTTGACAGGGAATAATTCACCCCCCCACTTT